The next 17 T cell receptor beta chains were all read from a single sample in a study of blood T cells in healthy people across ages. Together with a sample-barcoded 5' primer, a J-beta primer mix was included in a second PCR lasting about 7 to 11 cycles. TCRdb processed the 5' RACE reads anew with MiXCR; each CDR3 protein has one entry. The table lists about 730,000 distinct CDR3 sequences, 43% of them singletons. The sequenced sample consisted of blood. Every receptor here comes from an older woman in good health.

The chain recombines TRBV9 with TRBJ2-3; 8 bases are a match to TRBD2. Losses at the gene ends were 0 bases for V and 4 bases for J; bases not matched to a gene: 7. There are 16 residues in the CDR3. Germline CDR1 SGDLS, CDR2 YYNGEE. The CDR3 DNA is TGTGCCAGCAGCGTAGACGGACGAGCGGGGGCAGATACGCAGTATTTT. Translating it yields CASSVDGRAGADTQYF.

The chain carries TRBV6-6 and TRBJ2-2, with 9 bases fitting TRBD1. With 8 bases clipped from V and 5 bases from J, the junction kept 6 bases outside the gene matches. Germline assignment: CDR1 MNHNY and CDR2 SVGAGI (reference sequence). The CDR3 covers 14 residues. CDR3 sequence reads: CASGGQGVTGELFF. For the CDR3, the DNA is TGTGCCAGCGGGGGACAGGGTGTAACCGGGGAGCTGTTTTTT.

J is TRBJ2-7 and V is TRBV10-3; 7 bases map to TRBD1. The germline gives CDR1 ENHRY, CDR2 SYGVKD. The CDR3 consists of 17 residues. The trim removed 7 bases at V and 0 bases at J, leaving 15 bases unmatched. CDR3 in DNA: TGTGCCATCACCCTGGATTGGACAGGCGCCAGCTCCTACGAGCAGTACTTC. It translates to CAITLDWTGASSYEQYF.

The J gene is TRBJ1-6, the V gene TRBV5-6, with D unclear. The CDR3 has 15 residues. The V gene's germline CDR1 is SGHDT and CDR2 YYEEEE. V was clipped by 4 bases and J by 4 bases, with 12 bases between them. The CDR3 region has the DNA TGTGCCAGCAGCCTCGAAGGGCAGTATAATTCACCCCTCCACTTT. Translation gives CASSLEGQYNSPLHF.

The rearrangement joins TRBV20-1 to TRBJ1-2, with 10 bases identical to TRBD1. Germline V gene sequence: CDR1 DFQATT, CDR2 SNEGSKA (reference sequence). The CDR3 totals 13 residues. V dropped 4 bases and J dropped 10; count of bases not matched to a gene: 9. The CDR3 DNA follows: TGCAGTGCTACGCCGGGACAGGGGAATGACTACACCTTC. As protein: CSATPGQGNDYTF.

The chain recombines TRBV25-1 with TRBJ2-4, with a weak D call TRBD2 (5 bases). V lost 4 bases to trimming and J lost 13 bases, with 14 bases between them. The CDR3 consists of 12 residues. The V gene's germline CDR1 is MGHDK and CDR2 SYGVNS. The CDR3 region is CASSGLGVGQYF. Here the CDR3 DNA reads TGTGCCAGCAGTGGTCTCGGGGTAGGGCAGTACTTC.

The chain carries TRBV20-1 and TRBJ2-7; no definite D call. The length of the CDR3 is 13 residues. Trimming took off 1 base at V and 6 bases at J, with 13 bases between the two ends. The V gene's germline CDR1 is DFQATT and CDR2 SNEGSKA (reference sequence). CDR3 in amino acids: CSARGAAPGEQYF. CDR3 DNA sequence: TGCAGTGCTAGAGGGGCGGCCCCCGGCGAGCAGTACTTC.

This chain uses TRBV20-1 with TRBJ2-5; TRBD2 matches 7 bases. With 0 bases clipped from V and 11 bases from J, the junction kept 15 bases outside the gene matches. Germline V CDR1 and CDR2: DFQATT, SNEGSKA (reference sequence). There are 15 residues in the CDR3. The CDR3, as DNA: TGCAGTGCTAGAGATCTAAGCGGGGCCTACAATGAGCAGTACTTC. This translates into CSARDLSGAYNEQYF.

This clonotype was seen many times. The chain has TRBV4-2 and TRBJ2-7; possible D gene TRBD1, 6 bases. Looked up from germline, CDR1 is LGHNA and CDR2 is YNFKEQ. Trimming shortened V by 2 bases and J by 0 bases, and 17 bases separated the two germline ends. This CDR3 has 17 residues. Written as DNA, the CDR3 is TGTGCCAGCAGCCAACCAAGACCTGGACAGACCTCCTACGAGCAGTACTTC. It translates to CASSQPRPGQTSYEQYF.

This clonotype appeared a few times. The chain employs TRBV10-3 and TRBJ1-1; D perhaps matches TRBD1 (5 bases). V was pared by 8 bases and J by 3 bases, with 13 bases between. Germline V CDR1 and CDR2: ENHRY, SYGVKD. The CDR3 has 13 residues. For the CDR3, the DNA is TGTGCCATCGGAAACAGGAACTACACTGAAGCTTTCTTT. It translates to CAIGNRNYTEAFF.

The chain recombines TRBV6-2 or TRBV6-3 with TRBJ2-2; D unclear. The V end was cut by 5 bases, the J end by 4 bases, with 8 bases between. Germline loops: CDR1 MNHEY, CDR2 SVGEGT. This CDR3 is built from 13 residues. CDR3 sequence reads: CASSGQATGELFF. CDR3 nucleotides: TGTGCCAGCAGTGGGCAGGCCACCGGGGAGCTGTTTTTT.

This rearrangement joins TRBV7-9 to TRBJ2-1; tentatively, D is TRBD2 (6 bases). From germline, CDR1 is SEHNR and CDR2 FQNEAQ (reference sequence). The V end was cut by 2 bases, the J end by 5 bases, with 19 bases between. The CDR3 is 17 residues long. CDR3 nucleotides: TGTGCCAGCAGCTTAAGGCCTAGCGAGCGCATGGACAATGAGCAGTTCTTC. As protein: CASSLRPSERMDNEQFF.

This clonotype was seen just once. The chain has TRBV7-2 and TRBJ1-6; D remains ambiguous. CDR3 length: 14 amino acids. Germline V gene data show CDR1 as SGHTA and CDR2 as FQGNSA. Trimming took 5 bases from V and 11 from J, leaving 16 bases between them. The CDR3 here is CASSLDSLDAPLHF. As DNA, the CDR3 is TGTGCCAGCAGCCTAGATAGTTTGGATGCACCCCTCCACTTT.

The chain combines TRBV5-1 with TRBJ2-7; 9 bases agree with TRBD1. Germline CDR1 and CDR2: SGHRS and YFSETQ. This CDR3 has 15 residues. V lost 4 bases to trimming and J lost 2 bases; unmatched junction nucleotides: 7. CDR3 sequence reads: CASSVDGTGTYEQYF. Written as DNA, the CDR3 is TGCGCCAGCAGCGTCGACGGGACAGGGACCTACGAGCAGTACTTC.

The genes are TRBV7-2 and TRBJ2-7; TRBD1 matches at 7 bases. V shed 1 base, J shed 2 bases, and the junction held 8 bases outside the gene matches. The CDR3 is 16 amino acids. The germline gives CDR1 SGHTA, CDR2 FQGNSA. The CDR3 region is CASSLDSSDRPYEQYF. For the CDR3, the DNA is TGTGCCAGCAGCTTAGATTCTTCGGACAGGCCCTACGAGCAGTACTTC.

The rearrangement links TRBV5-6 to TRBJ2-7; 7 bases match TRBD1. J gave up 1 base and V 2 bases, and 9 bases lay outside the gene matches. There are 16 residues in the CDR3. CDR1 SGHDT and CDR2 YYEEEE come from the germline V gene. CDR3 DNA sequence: TGTGCCAGCAGCTTTGACCCCTTACAGGGGTCCTACGAGCAGTACTTC. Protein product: CASSFDPLQGSYEQYF.

The CDR3 reads CASSFPGQGIGEQYF. The CDR3 coding sequence is TGTGCCAGCAGTTTTCCGGGACAGGGAATCGGTGAGCAGTACTTC. The chain is built from TRBV28 and TRBJ2-5, with TRBD1 matching over 9 bases. V gave up 3 bases and J gave up 11 bases; unmatched junction bases: 13. The CDR3 length is 15 residues. CDR1 is MDHEN and CDR2 is SYDVKM in the germline V gene.